This entry concerns a single T cell receptor (beta chain). The antigen is undetermined. The data stem from a study of T cells in localized non-small cell lung cancer. Notes on the study in general: Within adjacent lung there appeared a median approximately 57 of the top 100 tumor clones. Compared with tumor, uninvolved adjacent lung displayed greater T cell clonality, ranking highest overall.

The CDR3 consists of 13 residues. Germline CDR1 SQVTM, CDR2 ANQGSEA. Trimming cost V 1 base and J 0 bases, with 6 bases left between them. Method: immunoSEQ multiplex PCR; TCRdb's copy keeps in-frame clones and lacks some. Counted here are tens of thousands of clones, roughly four fifths occurring once; the ten biggest clones make up under 3.5%. The sample was peripheral blood, taken before any cancer treatment. The clonotype was recovered from a man aged 35-69 years with stage I lung adenocarcinoma. The rearrangement uses TRBV29-1 and TRBJ1-1, with no clear D. The CDR3 reads CSVEAELNTEAFF. The CDR3, as DNA: TGCAGCGTTGAAGCAGAACTGAACACTGAAGCTTTCTTT. Based on the CDR3 plus reference TRBV29-1 and TRBJ1-1, the full variable domain is SAVISQKPSRDICQRGTSLTIQCQVDSQVTMMFWYRQQPGQSLTLIATANQGSEATYESGFVIDKFPISRPNLTFSTLTVSNMSPEDSSIYLCSVEAELNTEAFFGQGTRLTVV.